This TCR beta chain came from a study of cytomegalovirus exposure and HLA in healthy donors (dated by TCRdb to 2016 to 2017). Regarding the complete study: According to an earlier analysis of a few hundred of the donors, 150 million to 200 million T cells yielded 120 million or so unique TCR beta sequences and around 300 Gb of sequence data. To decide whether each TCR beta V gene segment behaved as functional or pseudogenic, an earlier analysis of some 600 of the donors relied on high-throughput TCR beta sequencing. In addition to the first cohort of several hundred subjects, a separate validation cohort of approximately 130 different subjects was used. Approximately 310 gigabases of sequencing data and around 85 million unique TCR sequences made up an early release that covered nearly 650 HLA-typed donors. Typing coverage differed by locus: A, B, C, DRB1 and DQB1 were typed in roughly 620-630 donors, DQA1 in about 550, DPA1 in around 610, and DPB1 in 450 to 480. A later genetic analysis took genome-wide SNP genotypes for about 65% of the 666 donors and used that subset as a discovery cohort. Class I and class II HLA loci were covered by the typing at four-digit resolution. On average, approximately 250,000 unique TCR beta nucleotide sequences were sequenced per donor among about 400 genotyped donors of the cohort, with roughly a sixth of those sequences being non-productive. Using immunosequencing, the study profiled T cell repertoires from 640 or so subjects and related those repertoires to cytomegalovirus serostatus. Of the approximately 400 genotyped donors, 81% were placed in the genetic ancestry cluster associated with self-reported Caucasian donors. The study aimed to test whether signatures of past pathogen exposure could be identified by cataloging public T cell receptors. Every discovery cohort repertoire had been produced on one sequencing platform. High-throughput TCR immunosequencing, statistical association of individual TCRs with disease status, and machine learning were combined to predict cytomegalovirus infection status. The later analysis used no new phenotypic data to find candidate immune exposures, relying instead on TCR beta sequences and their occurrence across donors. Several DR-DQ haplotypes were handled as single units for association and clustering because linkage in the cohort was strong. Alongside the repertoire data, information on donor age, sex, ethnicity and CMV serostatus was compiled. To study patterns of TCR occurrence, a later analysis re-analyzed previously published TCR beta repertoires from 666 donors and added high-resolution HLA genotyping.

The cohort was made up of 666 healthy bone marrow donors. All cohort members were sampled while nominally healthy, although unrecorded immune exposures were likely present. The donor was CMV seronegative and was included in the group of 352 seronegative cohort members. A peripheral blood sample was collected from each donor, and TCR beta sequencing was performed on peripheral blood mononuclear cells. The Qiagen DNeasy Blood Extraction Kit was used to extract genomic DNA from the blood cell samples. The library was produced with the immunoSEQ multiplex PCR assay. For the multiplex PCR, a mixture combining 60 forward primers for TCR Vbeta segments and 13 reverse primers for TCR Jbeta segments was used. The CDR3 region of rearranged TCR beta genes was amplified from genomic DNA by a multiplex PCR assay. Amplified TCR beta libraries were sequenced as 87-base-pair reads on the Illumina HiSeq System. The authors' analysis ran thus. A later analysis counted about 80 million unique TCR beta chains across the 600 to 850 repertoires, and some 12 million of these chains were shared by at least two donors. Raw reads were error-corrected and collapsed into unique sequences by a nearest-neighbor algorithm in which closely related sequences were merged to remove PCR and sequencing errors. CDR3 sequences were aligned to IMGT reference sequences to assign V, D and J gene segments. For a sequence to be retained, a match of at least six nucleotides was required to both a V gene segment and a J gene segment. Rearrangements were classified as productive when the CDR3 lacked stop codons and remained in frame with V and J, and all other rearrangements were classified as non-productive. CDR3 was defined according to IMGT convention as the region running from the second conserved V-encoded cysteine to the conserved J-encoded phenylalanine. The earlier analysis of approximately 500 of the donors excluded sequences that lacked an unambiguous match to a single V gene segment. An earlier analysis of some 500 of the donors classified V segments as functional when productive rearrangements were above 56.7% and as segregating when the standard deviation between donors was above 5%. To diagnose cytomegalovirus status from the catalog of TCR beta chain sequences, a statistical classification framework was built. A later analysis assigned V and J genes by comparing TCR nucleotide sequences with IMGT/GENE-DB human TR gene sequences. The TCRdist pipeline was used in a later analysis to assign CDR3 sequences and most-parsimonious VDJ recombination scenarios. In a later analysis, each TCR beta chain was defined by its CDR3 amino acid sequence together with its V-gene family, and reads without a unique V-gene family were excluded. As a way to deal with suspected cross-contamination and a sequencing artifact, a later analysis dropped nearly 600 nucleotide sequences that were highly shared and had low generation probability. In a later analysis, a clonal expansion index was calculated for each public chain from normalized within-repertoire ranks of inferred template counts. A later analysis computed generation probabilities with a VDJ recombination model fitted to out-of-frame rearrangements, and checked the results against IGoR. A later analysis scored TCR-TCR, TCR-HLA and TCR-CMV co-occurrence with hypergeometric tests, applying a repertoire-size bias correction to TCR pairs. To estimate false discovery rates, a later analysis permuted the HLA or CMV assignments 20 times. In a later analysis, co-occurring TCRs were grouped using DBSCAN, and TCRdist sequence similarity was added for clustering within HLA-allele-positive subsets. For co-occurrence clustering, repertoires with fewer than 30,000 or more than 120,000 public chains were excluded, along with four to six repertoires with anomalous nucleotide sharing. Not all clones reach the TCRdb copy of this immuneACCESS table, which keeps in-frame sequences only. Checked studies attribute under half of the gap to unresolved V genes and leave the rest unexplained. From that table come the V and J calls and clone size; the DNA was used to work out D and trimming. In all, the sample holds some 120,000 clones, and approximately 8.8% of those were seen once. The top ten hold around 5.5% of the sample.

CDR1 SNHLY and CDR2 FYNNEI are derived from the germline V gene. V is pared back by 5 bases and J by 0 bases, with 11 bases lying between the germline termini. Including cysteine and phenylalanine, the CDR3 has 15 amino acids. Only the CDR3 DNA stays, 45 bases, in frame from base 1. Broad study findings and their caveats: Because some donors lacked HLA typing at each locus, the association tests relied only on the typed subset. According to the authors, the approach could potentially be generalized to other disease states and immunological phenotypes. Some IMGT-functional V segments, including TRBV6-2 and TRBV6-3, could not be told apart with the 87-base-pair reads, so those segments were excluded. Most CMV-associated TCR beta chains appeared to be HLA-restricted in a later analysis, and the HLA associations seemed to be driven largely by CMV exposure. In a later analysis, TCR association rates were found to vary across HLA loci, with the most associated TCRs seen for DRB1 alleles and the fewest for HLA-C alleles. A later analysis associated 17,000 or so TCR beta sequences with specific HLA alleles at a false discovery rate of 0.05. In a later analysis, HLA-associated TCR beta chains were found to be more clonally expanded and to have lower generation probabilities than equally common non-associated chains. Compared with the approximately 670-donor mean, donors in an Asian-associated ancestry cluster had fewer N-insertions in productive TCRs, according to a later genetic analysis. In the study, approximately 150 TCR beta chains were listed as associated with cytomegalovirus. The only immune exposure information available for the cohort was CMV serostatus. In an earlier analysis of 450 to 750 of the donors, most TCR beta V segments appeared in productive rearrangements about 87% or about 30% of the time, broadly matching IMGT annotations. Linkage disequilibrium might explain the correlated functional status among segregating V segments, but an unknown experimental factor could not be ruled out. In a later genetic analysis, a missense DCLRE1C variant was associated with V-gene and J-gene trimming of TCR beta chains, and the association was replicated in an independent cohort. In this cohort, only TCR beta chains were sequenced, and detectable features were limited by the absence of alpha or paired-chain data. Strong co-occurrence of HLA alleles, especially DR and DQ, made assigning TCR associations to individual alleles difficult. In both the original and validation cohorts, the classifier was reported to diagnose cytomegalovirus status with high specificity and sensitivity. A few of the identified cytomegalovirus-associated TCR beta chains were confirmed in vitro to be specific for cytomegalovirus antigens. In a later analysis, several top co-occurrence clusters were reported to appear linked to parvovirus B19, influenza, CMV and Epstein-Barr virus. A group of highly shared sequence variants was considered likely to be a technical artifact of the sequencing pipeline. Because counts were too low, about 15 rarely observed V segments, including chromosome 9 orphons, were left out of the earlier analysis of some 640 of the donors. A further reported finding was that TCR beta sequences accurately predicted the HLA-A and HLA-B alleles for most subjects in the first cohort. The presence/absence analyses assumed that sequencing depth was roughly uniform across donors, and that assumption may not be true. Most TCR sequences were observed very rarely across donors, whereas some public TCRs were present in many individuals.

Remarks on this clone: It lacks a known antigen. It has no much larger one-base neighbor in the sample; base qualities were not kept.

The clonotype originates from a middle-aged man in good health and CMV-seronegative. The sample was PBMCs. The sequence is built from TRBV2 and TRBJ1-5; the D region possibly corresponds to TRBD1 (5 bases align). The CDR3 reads CASSLGLSSNQPQHF. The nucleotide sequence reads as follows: TGTGCCAGCAGTCTGGGACTGTCTAGCAATCAGCCCCAGCATTTT.